This TCR beta chain was profiled in a study of blood T cell repertoires in COVID-19. Study summary: COVID-19 samples, acute and convalescent, were from the United States, Italy and Spain. PBMCs, B-cell-depleted T cells, or T cells were the source of the cDNA or gDNA that made up the material.

In the authors' methods: Researchers report that nucleated cell counts were estimated from reference gene primer amplification. Sequencing used immunoSEQ multiplex PCR; TCRdb keeps in-frame clones, though not all of them. That table furnishes V, J and clone size, whereas the DNA furnished D and trimming. The sample carries hundreds of thousands of clones, approximately 85% recorded once. The CDR3 spans 14 residues. V lost 7 bases, J lost 2 bases, and 9 bases lay in between. Germline values: CDR1 MNHEY, CDR2 SVGAGI. Sequencing input: peripheral blood. This TCR derives from a human donor in a cohort sampled during active COVID-19. The J gene is TRBJ1-6, the V gene TRBV6-5, with D tentatively TRBD1 (5 bases). The CDR3 bases are TGTGCCAGCATACAGGCTACCTATAATTCACCCCTCCACTTT. Residues: CASIQATYNSPLHF.